The T cell receptor beta chain described here comes from a study of T cell responses to AZD1222 COVID-19 vaccine. General observations from the study: Only five to seven individuals given AZD1222 were seropositive at baseline.

Clones were sequenced by immunoSEQ multiplex PCR, and TCRdb holds only the in-frame ones, with some missing. There are around 150,000 clones in the sample; approximately 90% occur only once, and approximately 1.5% lies in the top ten. V gave up 3 bases and J gave up 4 bases, with 15 bases separating them. There are 15 residues in the CDR3. CDR1 is SGHAT, CDR2 FQNNGV, per germline. This clone was counted between two and nine times. The antigen remains unidentified. The sequence came from an adult in good health. Sequenced here: peripheral blood, sampled on day 0 of AZD1222 vaccination. The chain is built from TRBV11-2 and TRBJ1-2, with D unresolved. This CDR3 is CASSLPPDGSYGYTF. CDR3 coding DNA: TGTGCCAGCAGCTTGCCCCCCGACGGTTCCTATGGCTACACCTTC.